This T cell receptor beta chain was retrieved from a study of T cell responses to AZD1222 COVID-19 vaccine. Regarding the study as a whole: No day 14 peak samples; only post-peak repertoires were characterized. Regions left unmutated in variants are reportedly the target of nearly half of spike-specific TCRs. The CD4 TCRs associated with vaccination extended across spike and predominated at 160-218 and 743-854. Spike-specific TCR breadth and depth both grew after two AZD1222 doses.

The CDR3 loop spans 15 amino acids. Looked up from germline, CDR1 is LNHDA and CDR2 is SQIVND (reference sequence). V gave up 7 bases and J gave up 0 bases, with 10 bases separating them. Profiled with immunoSEQ multiplex PCR; TCRdb holds only in-frame clones, not every one. The profile shows 150,000 or so clones, roughly nine tenths of them singletons. On this clone itself: The antigen is unknown.

This sample comprised peripheral blood, obtained on day 0 of AZD1222 vaccination. The sequence was collected from an adult in good health. The rearrangement links TRBV19 to TRBJ2-6, with D uncertain. CDR3 bases: TGTGCCAGTACCCCCGTTAGCTCTGGGGCCAACGTCCTGACTTTC. It specifies CASTPVSSGANVLTF. Variable domain in full (rest from reference TRBV19 and TRBJ2-6): DGGITQSPKYLFRKEGQNVTLSCEQNLNHDAMYWYRQDPGQGLRLIYYSQIVNDFQKGDIAEGYSVSREKKESFPLTVTSAQKNPTAFYLCASTPVSSGANVLTFGAGSRLTVL.